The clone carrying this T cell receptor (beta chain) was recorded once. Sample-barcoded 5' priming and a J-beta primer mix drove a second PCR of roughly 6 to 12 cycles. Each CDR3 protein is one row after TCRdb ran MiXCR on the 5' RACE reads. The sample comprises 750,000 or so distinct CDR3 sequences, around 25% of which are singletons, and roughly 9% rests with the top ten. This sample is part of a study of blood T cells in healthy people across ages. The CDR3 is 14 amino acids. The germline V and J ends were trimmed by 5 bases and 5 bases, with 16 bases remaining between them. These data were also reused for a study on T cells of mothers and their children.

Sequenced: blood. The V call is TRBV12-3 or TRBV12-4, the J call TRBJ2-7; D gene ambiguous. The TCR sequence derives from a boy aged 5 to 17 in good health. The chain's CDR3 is CASSGPSSPHEQYF. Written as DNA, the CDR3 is TGTGCCAGCAGTGGACCTAGTTCCCCCCACGAGCAGTACTTC.